The present T cell receptor beta chain was sequenced within a study of cytomegalovirus exposure and HLA in healthy donors. Study summary: An early release of data contained about 85 million unique TCRs, which came from HLA-typed donors. General study findings and limits: A likely sequencing artifact accounted for one observed cluster of highly shared sequence variants. A few of the chains that were CMV-associated were confirmed in vitro to be specific for CMV antigens.

It was with 60 Vbeta and 13 Jbeta primers that the PCR ran. Method: immunoSEQ multiplex PCR; TCRdb's copy keeps in-frame clones and lacks some. The repertoire consists of 110,000 or so clones, with 60% to 80% occurring once and the leading ten covering roughly 8.3%. Germline CDR1 and CDR2: SGHNT and YENEEA. J gave up 6 bases and V 3 bases, and 17 bases lay outside the gene matches. The CDR3 is 17 residues long. The sample holds a few counts of this clone. No antigen is known for it. The source material was PBMCs. The J gene is TRBJ2-7, the V gene TRBV11-3; 7 nucleotides agree with TRBD1. The TCR sequence derives from a man younger than 35 in good health and CMV-seropositive. The CDR3 DNA follows: TGTGCCAGCAGCTTTCCCCAGGGGGTCGCCTCGCAGGGCGAGCAGTACTTC. It yields the protein CASSFPQGVASQGEQYF.